Below, one TCR beta chain is given with its context. This entry comes from a study of cytomegalovirus exposure and HLA in healthy donors. Germline V gene data show CDR1 as SGHNT and CDR2 as YYREEE (reference sequence). The CDR3 is 16 amino acids. With 4 bases clipped from V and 4 bases from J, the junction kept 10 bases outside the gene matches. Assay: immunoSEQ multiplex PCR; the TCRdb copy retains only in-frame clones and omits some. The data contain about 160,000 clones, around 90% of them singletons. The sample comprised PBMCs. The TCR sequence derives from a man in his late teens or twenties in good health and CMV-seronegative. The chain carries TRBV5-4 and TRBJ2-2; 7 positions agree with TRBD1. Written as DNA, the CDR3 is TGTGCCAGCAGCGCCTCCGGGACAGTAGGCACCGGGGAGCTGTTTTTT. The encoded protein is CASSASGTVGTGELFF.